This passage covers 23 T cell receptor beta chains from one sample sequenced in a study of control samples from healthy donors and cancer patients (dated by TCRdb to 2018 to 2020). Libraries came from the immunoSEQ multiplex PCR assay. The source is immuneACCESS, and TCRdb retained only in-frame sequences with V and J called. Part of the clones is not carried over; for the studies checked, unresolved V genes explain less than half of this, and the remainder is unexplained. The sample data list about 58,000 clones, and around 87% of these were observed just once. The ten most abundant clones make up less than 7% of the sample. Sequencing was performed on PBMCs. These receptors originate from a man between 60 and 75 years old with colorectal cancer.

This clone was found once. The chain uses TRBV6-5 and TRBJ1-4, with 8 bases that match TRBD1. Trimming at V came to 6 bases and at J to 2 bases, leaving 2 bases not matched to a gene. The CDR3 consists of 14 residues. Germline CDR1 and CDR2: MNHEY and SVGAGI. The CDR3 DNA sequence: TGTGCCAGCAGCAACAGGGGGACTAATGAAAAACTGTTTTTT. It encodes CASSNRGTNEKLFF.

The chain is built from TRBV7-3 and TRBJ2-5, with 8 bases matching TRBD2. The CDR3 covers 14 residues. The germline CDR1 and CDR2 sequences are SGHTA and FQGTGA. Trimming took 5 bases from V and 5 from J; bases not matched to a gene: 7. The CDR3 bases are TGTGCCAGCAGCCCCGCGGGGGGCGGCGAGACCCAGTACTTC. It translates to CASSPAGGGETQYF.

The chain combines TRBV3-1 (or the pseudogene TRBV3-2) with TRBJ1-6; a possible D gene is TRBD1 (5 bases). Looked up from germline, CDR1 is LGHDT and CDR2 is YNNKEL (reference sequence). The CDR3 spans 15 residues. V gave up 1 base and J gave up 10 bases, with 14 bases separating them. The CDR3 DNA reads TGTGCCAGCAGCCAAGGGGACCGCTCTGGGTCACCCCTCCACTTT. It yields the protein CASSQGDRSGSPLHF.

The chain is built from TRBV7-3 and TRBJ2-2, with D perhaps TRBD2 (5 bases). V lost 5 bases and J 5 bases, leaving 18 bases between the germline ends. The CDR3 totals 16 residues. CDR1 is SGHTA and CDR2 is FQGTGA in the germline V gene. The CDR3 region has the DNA TGTGCCAGCAGCGAAGGTCGGGGATCCTTGACCGGGGAGCTGTTTTTT. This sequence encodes CASSEGRGSLTGELFF.

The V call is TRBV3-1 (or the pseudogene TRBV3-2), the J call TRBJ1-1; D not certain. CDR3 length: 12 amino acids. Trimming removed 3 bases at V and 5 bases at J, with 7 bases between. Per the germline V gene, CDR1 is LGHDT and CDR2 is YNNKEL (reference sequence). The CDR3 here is CASSHLGTEAFF. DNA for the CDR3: TGTGCCAGCAGCCATCTGGGTACTGAAGCTTTCTTT.

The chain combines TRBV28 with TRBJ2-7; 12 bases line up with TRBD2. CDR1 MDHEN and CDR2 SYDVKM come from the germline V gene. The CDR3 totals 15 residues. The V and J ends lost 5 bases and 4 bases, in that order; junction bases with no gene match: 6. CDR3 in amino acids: CASSPRTSGAYEQYF. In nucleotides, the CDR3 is TGTGCCAGCAGTCCTAGGACTAGCGGGGCTTACGAGCAGTACTTC.

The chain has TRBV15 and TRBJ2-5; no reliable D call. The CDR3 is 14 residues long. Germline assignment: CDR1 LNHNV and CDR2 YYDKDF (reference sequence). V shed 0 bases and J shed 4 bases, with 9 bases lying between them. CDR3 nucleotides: TGTGCCACCAGCAGAGATAATGGGATAGAGACCCAGTACTTC. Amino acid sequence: CATSRDNGIETQYF.

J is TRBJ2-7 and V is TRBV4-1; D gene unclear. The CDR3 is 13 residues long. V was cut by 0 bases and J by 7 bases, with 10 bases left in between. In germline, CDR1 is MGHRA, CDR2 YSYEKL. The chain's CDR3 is CASSQDKGKEQYF. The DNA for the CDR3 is TGCGCCAGCAGCCAAGATAAAGGAAAAGAGCAGTACTTC.

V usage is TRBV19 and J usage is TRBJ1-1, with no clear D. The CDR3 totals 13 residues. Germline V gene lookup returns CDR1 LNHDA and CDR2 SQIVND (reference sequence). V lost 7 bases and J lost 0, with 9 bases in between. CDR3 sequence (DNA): TGTGCCAGTACCCTTTACCTGAACACTGAAGCTTTCTTT. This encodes CASTLYLNTEAFF.

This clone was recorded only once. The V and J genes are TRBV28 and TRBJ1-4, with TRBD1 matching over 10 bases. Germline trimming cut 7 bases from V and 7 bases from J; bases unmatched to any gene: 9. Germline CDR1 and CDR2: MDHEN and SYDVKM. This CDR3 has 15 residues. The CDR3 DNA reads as TGTGCCAGCACCTTTGACAGGGGGCGCGGTGAAAAACTGTTTTTT. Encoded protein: CASTFDRGRGEKLFF.

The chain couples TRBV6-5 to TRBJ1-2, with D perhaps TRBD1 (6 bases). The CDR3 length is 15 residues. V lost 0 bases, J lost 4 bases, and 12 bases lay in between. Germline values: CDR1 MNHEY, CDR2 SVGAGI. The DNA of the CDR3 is TGTGCCAGCAGTTACTCGACGGGGGCGTCCTATGGCTACACCTTC. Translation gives CASSYSTGASYGYTF.

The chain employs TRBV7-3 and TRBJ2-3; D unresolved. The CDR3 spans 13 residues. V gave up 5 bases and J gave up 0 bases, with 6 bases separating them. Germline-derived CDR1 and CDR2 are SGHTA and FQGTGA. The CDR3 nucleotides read TGTGCCAGCAGCCCCTATAGCACAGATACGCAGTATTTT. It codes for CASSPYSTDTQYF.

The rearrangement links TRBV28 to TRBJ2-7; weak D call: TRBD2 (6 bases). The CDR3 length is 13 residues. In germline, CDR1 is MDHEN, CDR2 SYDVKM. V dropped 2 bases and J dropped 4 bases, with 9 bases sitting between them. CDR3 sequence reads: CASSLTGLYEQYF. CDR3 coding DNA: TGTGCCAGCAGTTTAACAGGACTATACGAGCAGTACTTC.

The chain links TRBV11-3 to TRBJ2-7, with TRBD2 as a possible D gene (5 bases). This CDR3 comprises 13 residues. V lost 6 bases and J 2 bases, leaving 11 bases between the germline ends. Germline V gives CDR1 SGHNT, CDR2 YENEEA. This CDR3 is CASRTTGTYEQYF. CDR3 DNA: TGTGCCAGCAGGACAACCGGGACCTACGAGCAGTACTTC.

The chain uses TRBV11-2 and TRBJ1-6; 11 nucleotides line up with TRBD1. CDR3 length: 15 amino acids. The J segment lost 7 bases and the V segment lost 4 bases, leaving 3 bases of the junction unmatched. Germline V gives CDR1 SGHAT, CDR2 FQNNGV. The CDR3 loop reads CASSSRDRGNSPLHF. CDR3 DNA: TGTGCCAGCAGCTCGAGGGACAGGGGGAATTCACCCCTCCACTTT.

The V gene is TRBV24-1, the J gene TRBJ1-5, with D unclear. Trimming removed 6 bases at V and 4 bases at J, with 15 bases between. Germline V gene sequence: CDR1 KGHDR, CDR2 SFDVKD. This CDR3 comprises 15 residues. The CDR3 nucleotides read TGTGCCACCAGTCCCCGGGCAGGCCTTAATCAGCCCCAGCATTTT. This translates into CATSPRAGLNQPQHF.

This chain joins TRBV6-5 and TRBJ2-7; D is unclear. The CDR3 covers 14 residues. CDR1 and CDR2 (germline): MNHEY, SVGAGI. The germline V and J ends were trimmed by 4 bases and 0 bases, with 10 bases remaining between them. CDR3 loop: CASSLDYSSYEQYF. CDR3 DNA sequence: TGTGCCAGCAGTTTGGATTATAGCTCCTACGAGCAGTACTTC.

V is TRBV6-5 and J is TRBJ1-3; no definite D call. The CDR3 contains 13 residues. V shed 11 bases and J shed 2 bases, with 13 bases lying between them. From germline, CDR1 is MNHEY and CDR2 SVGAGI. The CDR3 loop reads CAGGSGPGNTIYF. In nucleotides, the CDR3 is TGTGCCGGCGGGAGCGGACCTGGAAACACCATATATTTT.

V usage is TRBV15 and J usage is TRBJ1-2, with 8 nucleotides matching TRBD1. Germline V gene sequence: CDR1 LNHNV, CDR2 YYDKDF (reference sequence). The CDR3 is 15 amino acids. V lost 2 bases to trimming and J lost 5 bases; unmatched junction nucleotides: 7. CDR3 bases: TGTGCCACCAGCAGATCCAGGACAGGGACGTATGGCTACACCTTC. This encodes CATSRSRTGTYGYTF.

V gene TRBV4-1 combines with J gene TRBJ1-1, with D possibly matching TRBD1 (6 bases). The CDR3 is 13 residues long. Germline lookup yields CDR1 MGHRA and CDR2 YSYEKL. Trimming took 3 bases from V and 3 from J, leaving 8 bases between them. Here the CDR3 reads CASSQTGDTEAFF. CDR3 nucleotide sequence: TGCGCCAGCAGCCAGACAGGAGACACTGAAGCTTTCTTT.

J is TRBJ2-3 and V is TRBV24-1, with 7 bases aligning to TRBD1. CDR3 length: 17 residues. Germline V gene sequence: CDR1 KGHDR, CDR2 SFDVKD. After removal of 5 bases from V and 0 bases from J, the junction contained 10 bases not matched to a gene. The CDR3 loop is CATSAEDDRESTDTQYF. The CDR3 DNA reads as TGTGCCACCAGTGCCGAGGACGACAGGGAAAGCACAGATACGCAGTATTTT.

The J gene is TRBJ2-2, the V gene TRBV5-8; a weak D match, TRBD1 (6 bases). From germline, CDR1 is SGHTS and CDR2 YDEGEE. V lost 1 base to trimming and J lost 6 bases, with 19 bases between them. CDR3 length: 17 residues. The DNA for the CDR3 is TGTGCCAGCAGCTTGCGGTCTAAGACAGGTCCTCCCGGGGAGCTGTTTTTT. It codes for CASSLRSKTGPPGELFF.

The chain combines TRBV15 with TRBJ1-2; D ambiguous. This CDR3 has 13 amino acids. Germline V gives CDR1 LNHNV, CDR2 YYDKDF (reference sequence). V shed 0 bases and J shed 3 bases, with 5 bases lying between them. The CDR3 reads CATSRDKYYGYTF. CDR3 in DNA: TGTGCCACCAGCAGAGATAAGTACTATGGCTACACCTTC. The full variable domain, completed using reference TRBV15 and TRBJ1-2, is DAMVIQNPRYQVTQFGKPVTLSCSQTLNHNVMYWYQQKSSQAPKLLFHYYDKDFNNEADTPDNFQSRRPNTSFCFLDIRSPGLGDTAMYLCATSRDKYYGYTFGSGTRLTVV.